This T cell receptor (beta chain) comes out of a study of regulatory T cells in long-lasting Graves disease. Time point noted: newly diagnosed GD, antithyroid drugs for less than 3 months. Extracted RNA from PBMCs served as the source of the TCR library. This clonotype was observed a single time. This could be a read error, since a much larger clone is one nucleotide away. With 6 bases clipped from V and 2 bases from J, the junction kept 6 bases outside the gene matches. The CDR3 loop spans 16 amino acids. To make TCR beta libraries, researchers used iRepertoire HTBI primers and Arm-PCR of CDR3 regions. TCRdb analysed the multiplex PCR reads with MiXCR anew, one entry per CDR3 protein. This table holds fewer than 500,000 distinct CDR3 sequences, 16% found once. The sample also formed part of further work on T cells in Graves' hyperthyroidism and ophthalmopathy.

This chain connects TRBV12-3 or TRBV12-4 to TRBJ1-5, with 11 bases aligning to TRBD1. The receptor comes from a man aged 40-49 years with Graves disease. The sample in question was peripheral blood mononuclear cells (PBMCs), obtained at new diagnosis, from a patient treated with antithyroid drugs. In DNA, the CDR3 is TGTGCCAGCAGCCAGGGACAGGGGGTAGGCAATCAGCCCCAGCATTTT. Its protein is CASSQGQGVGNQPQHF.